This T cell receptor beta chain stems from a study of T-cell memory formation after mild COVID-19. Study-wide context: There were largely donor-specific TCR clusters.

Overall study findings and caveats: Pre-infection memory already had some responding clones, implying cross-reactive memory joined.

Details on this clonotype: Its antigen is not known.

The germline CDR1 and CDR2 sequences are WSHSY and SAAADI. V trimming: 0 bases; J trimming: 4 bases; junction bases outside the gene matches: 10. The CDR3 runs to 17 residues. Constant-segment primers and 5'RACE yielded cDNA libraries for TCR alpha and TCR beta, each carrying sample barcodes and UMIs. MiXCR, applied by TCRdb to the 5' RACE reads, yields one record per CDR3 protein. In the table there are 580,000 or so distinct CDR3 sequences, roughly 17% of which are singletons. Sequenced: PBMCs or a T cell subset sorted from them (not recorded which). This TCR derives from an adult woman who had mild COVID-19 (a few samples of this study predate the infection). Cell type and time point are not known. The genes are TRBV10-2 and TRBJ1-2; the match to TRBD1 covers 8 bases. The CDR3 bases are TGCGCCAGCAGTGAGTCGACAGGGGCCCCAGGGACCTATGGCTACACCTTC. Translated: CASSESTGAPGTYGYTF.